This T cell receptor (beta chain) was retrieved from a study of CD8 T cells in ankylosing spondylitis (dated by TCRdb to about 2017). About the investigation overall: The study profiled T cell receptor beta repertoires in healthy donors and ankylosing spondylitis patients to find disease-linked TCR variants. The full study cohort was made up of roughly 25 ankylosing spondylitis patients and approximately 100 healthy donors. Samples of peripheral blood were taken, and for ankylosing spondylitis patients, synovial fluid was collected as well.

Taken from the germline V gene, the CDR1 and CDR2 loops are SGHRS and YFSETQ. The junction carries 13 bases between V and J, which are trimmed by 3 bases and 4 bases respectively. CDR3 length: 14 amino acids, cysteine to phenylalanine. The kept DNA is CDR3 alone, 42 bases in frame from the first base. The reads were generated on an Illumina HiSeq 2500. Quantitative 5'-RACE with molecular barcodes was used to prepare TCR beta libraries. As for the authors' bioinformatics: Disease-linked TCR variants were identified with a new computational method built on a probabilistic model of VDJ rearrangement. The public reads were reanalyzed by TCRdb: fastp trimming at Q25, MiXCR alignment, in-frame beta chains only. For every CDR3 protein sequence, its rows merge into one entry that carries the most common genes and DNA. The V and J calls, along with clone size, are taken from TCRdb and not from the paper's own processing. The sample table holds around 150,000 distinct CDR3 sequences, of which approximately 16% were seen once. Of the sample, approximately 7.8% is held by the ten largest clones.

Paper-wide results and their limitations: Blood from ankylosing spondylitis patients appeared to be characterized by a TCR beta motif composed of eight highly homologous amino acid variants. A CD8+ phenotype was shown by the disease-linked clones, which were found at relatively low frequencies in peripheral blood. Significant enrichment of the disease-linked clones was reported in matched synovial fluid samples from ankylosing spondylitis patients. Some TCR beta motif variants had previously been reported in synovial fluid and blood of reactive arthritis patients, which suggested common disease-initiation mechanisms.

At least ten counts were recorded for this clonotype. The specificity of this receptor is unknown. Base-call qualities are not available, and no considerably larger clone is one nucleotide away. What was sequenced was blood, either unsorted or a sorted T cell fraction (not recorded which). The origin of this receptor is a male donor with ankylosing spondylitis or in good health (not recorded which). The chain is made from TRBV5-1 and TRBJ1-1, and possibly TRBD1, on 5 matching bases. Read as DNA, the sequence is TGCGCCAGCAGCTATGGAGGGGTAGGCACTGAAGCTTTCTTT. It is translated as CASSYGGVGTEAFF.